These 7 T cell receptor beta chains were all obtained from the same sample, sequenced in a study of regulatory T cells in long-lasting Graves disease (dated by TCRdb to about 2021). The time point label for this specimen denotes: newly diagnosed GD, antithyroid drugs for less than 3 months. For both TCR sequencing and RNA sequencing, RNA was extracted from PBMCs using TRIzol. The method behind the library was multiplex PCR. The sample was run on an Illumina HiSeq 4000. iRepertoire HTBI primers and Arm-PCR amplification of CDR3 regions were used to construct TCR beta libraries. The public reads were run again by TCRdb, first through fastp at Q25 and then through MiXCR, and only productive beta chains were kept. Rows with a matching CDR3 protein are joined into one entry that keeps the most common DNA and genes. For this sample the table gives 620,000 or so distinct CDR3 sequences, of which 15% to 20% were detected only once. The ten top clones hold 15% to 20% of the sample.

This same sample was also taken into another study, of T cells in Graves' hyperthyroidism and ophthalmopathy.

Sequencing used peripheral blood mononuclear cells (PBMCs), obtained at new diagnosis, from a patient treated with antithyroid drugs. These receptors were obtained from a woman aged 30 to 39 with Graves disease. Donor details come from another sample of the same person, matched by shared clones.

The sample holds a few counts of this clonotype. The V and J genes are TRBV7-6 and TRBJ1-1; D not certain. Germline CDR1 and CDR2: SGHVS and FNYEAQ. Trimming cost V 5 bases and J 5 bases, with 12 bases left between them. The CDR3 length is 13 residues. The CDR3 sequence is CASSVTDGTEAFF. CDR3 coding DNA: TGTGCCAGCAGCGTAACGGACGGAACTGAAGCTTTCTTT.

The rearrangement uses TRBV20-1 and TRBJ2-7, with 11 bases fitting TRBD2. J lost 3 bases, V lost 5 bases, and 6 bases had no gene match. The CDR3 runs to 14 residues. CDR1 and CDR2 from the germline V gene are DFQATT and SNEGSKA (reference sequence). The CDR3 loop reads CSADGTSGLYEQYF. In DNA, the CDR3 is TGCAGTGCTGACGGGACTAGCGGCCTCTACGAGCAGTACTTC.

In this sample, this clonotype turned up many times. The rearrangement joins TRBV20-1 to TRBJ2-7, with D unresolved. Germline CDR1 and CDR2: DFQATT and SNEGSKA (reference sequence). V lost 1 base and J 4 bases, leaving 11 bases between the germline ends. The length of the CDR3 is 13 residues. CDR3 DNA sequence: TGCAGTGCTAGAGGCCTGGCGGATTACGAGCAGTACTTC. Translation gives CSARGLADYEQYF.

This clonotype was picked up many times. This chain uses TRBV7-2 with TRBJ2-5, with TRBD1 matching over 7 bases. The V segment lost 3 bases and the J segment 5 bases; nucleotides outside the gene matches: 6. The CDR3 sequence is 14 residues long. Germline assignment: CDR1 SGHTA and CDR2 FQGNSA. The DNA of the CDR3 is TGTGCCAGCAGCTTGGAAGGGGGCCGGGAGACCCAGTACTTC. As protein: CASSLEGGRETQYF. Full variable domain (outside the CDR3, taken from reference TRBV7-2 and TRBJ2-5): GAGVSQSPSNKVTEKGKDVELRCDPISGHTALYWYRQSLGQGLEFLIYFQGNSAPDKSGLPSDRFSAERTGGSVSTLTIQRTQQEDSAVYLCASSLEGGRETQYFGPGTRLLVL.

Of note for this clonotype: A single base separates this from a much larger clone, so it may be a read error. Here the CDR3 reads CATSNRSRKLFF. Here the CDR3 DNA reads TGTGCCACTTCCAACAGGAGTAGAAAACTGTTTTTT. The V and J genes are TRBV2 and TRBJ1-4, with a possible D match to TRBD1 (5 bases). Germline-derived CDR1 and CDR2 are SNHLY and FYNNEI. Trimming shortened V by 10 bases and J by 10 bases, and 16 bases separated the two germline ends. The CDR3 is 12 residues long.

The sample holds a few counts of this clonotype. This chain joins TRBV14 and TRBJ2-7; TRBD2 aligns across 14 bases. Germline V lookup: CDR1 SGHDN, CDR2 FVKESK. The CDR3 has 18 residues. After removal of 0 bases from V and 3 bases from J, the junction contained 7 bases not matched to a gene. CDR3 DNA: TGTGCCAGCAGCCAAGAGGGGACTAGCGGGGGCCGCGACTACGAGCAGTACTTC. Its protein is CASSQEGTSGGRDYEQYF.

This clonotype was found many times. The genes are TRBV20-1 and TRBJ1-2, with D unresolved. V was pared by 4 bases and J by 3 bases, with 3 bases between. The CDR3 runs to 10 residues. The germline CDR1 and CDR2 sequences are DFQATT and SNEGSKA (reference sequence). The DNA of the CDR3 is TGCAGTGCTACGCACTATGGCTACACCTTC. As protein: CSATHYGYTF.